These T cell receptor beta chains were read from a single sample in a study of blood T cell repertoires in COVID-19. Data came from immunoSEQ multiplex PCR; TCRdb stores just in-frame clones and leaves some out. The data show more than 85,000 clones, 75% to 85% seen once. Sequenced: peripheral blood. Source of these receptors: a man aged 55 to 70 with acute or convalescent COVID-19. CDR3s include the opening cysteine and the closing phenylalanine or tryptophan. Each record gives: J gene, D gene, clone size, V gene, CDR3 protein, CDR3 DNA. A D gene is named only where the DNA matches it firmly. Clone size is stated in some rows and not others, as once, few, many or a class when expanded.

TRBJ2-1,TRBD2,.,TRBV2,CASSESGRGVNNEQFF,TGTGCCAGCAGTGAATCGGGGCGGGGGGTCAACAATGAGCAGTTCTTC
TRBJ1-3,.,.,TRBV6-5,CASKRDSHSGNTIYF,TGTGCCAGCAAACGGGACTCGCACTCTGGAAACACCATATATTTT
TRBJ2-5,TRBD1,.,TRBV4-1,CASSRAGTGIRETQYF,TGCGCCAGCAGCCGAGCCGGGACAGGCATCCGAGAGACCCAGTACTTC
TRBJ2-1,TRBD1,.,TRBV4-1,CASSQVQGPSYNEQFF,TGCGCCAGCAGCCAAGTACAGGGGCCTTCCTACAATGAGCAGTTCTTC
TRBJ2-5,.,.,TRBV7-2,CASSLEREETQYF,TGTGCCAGCAGCTTAGAACGGGAGGAGACCCAGTACTTC
TRBJ2-3,.,.,TRBV27,CASRKTPSTDTQYF,TGTGCCAGCAGAAAGACACCCAGCACAGATACGCAGTATTTT
TRBJ2-2,.,.,TRBV18,CASSLHTGLANTGELFF,TGTGCCAGCTCACTACATACGGGACTCGCGAACACCGGGGAGCTGTTTTTT
TRBJ2-4,TRBD1,.,TRBV29-1,CSVELSTGKLDIQYF,TGCAGCGTTGAATTATCGACAGGGAAGTTGGACATTCAGTACTTC
TRBJ1-4,.,.,TRBV5-4,CASSGVGEGEKLFF,TGTGCCAGCAGCGGAGTTGGAGAGGGTGAAAAACTGTTTTTT
TRBJ2-1,TRBD2,.,TRBV7-9,CASSLLGTSRLNNEQFF,TGTGCCAGCAGCCTCCTAGGGACTAGCCGCCTAAACAATGAGCAGTTCTTC
TRBJ2-3,.,.,TRBV6-5,CASSPGTSTDTQYF,TGTGCCAGCAGTCCCGGGACTAGCACAGATACGCAGTATTTT
TRBJ1-2,.,once,TRBV28,CASRHPPGDGYTF,TGTGCCAGCAGACACCCCCCCGGGGATGGCTACACCTTC
TRBJ2-7,.,.,TRBV9,CASSAGSGNGAYEQYF,TGTGCCAGCAGCGCTGGGTCCGGGAACGGAGCCTACGAGCAGTACTTC
TRBJ1-5,TRBD1,.,TRBV2,CASRDREGNQPQHF,TGTGCCAGCCGGGACAGGGAGGGGAATCAGCCCCAGCATTTT
TRBJ1-1,.,once,TRBV5-1,CASSLAGRTDTEAFF,TGCGCCAGCAGCTTGGCCGGAAGGACAGACACTGAAGCTTTCTTT
TRBJ1-1,.,few,TRBV11-2,CASSLMGQRNTEAFF,TGTGCCAGCAGCTTAATGGGGCAAAGGAACACTGAAGCTTTCTTT
TRBJ2-1,TRBD1,.,TRBV5-1,CASSLGAGQGVDNEQFF,TGCGCCAGCAGCTTGGGGGCGGGACAGGGGGTCGACAATGAGCAGTTCTTC
TRBJ2-6,.,.,TRBV5-1,CASSRVAGANVLTF,TGCGCCAGCAGCCGAGTAGCTGGGGCCAACGTCCTGACTTTC
TRBJ2-7,.,.,TRBV27,CASSLSGAFYLQSYEQYF,TGTGCCAGCAGTTTATCAGGGGCCTTTTACCTCCAATCCTACGAGCAGTACTTC
TRBJ2-7,.,.,TRBV6-6,CASSVGPGTYEQYF,TGTGCCAGCAGTGTGGGGCCTGGCACCTACGAGCAGTACTTC
TRBJ2-1,TRBD1,once,TRBV3-1/TRBV3-2,CASKGTDYNEQFF,TGTGCCAGTAAAGGGACAGACTACAATGAGCAGTTCTTC
TRBJ2-3,TRBD2,.,TRBV5-1,CASSLGGGVTDTQYF,TGCGCCAGCAGCTTGGGCGGGGGGGTCACAGATACGCAGTATTTT
TRBJ1-6,TRBD1,.,TRBV5-1,CASSLAQGASPLHF,TGCGCCAGCAGCTTGGCACAGGGGGCTTCACCCCTCCACTTT
TRBJ2-2,TRBD1,.,TRBV12-3/TRBV12-4,CASGTGGSGELFF,TGTGCCAGCGGGACAGGGGGGTCCGGGGAGCTGTTTTTT
TRBJ1-2,TRBD1,.,TRBV3-1/TRBV3-2,CASSQDRGRGYTF,TGTGCCAGCAGCCAAGATAGGGGGCGAGGCTACACCTTC
TRBJ1-1,TRBD1,.,TRBV5-1,CASSAQGGNTEAFF,TGCGCCAGCAGCGCCCAGGGGGGGAACACTGAAGCTTTCTTT
TRBJ1-6,.,few,TRBV13,CASSSKTQYNSPLHF,TGTGCCAGCAGCTCTAAGACACAGTATAATTCACCCCTCCACTTT
TRBJ2-2,.,.,TRBV5-1,CASSFDTGSPGELFF,TGCGCCAGCAGCTTCGACACGGGAAGCCCCGGGGAGCTGTTTTTT
TRBJ1-1,TRBD1,once,TRBV2,CASSLRTGGTEAFF,TGTGCCAGCAGTTTACGGACAGGCGGCACTGAAGCTTTCTTT
TRBJ1-2,.,.,TRBV7-6,CASSPRITGYGYGYTF,TGTGCCAGCAGCCCAAGAATAACAGGGTACGGCTATGGCTACACCTTC
TRBJ1-4,.,.,TRBV19,CASTAAANEKLFF,TGTGCCAGTACAGCGGCGGCGAATGAAAAACTGTTTTTT
TRBJ2-3,TRBD2,.,TRBV30,CAWRTRAGPFRRDTQYF,TGTGCCTGGAGGACGCGAGCGGGGCCCTTCCGGCGGGATACGCAGTATTTT
TRBJ2-7,TRBD1,.,TRBV18,CATRDRGSPYEQYF,TGTGCCACGCGGGACAGGGGGTCCCCCTACGAGCAGTACTTC
TRBJ2-2,.,.,TRBV5-8,CASSFPPLTPSNTGELFF,TGTGCCAGCAGCTTTCCCCCTTTGACACCCTCGAACACCGGGGAGCTGTTTTTT
TRBJ2-2,TRBD2,.,TRBV7-3,CASSLGGGAAGELFF,TGTGCCAGCAGCTTAGGCGGGGGGGCCGCCGGGGAGCTGTTTTTT
TRBJ1-2,.,.,TRBV15,CATSRRTGENYGYTF,TGTGCCACCAGCAGACGAACAGGCGAGAACTATGGCTACACCTTC
TRBJ2-3,.,.,TRBV2,CASSEALRGGGSTDTQYF,TGTGCCAGCAGTGAAGCGCTTCGGGGCGGGGGCAGCACAGATACGCAGTATTTT
TRBJ2-2,TRBD1,.,TRBV7-8,CASSLVYGRGRKTGELFF,TGTGCCAGCAGCTTAGTCTATGGCAGGGGGCGCAAAACCGGGGAGCTGTTTTTT
TRBJ2-1,.,.,TRBV4-2,CASSQETQNREQFF,TGTGCCAGCAGCCAAGAAACACAAAACCGTGAGCAGTTCTTC
TRBJ1-2,TRBD1,few,TRBV3-1/TRBV3-2,CASSQEVGTGGKWDGYTF,TGTGCCAGCAGCCAAGAAGTCGGTACAGGGGGAAAATGGGATGGCTACACCTTC
TRBJ2-3,.,.,TRBV2,CASMAPSTDTQYF,TGTGCCAGCATGGCCCCGAGCACAGATACGCAGTATTTT
TRBJ1-5,.,.,TRBV4-1,CASSQEIGGNQPQHF,TGCGCCAGCAGCCAAGAAATCGGGGGGAATCAGCCCCAGCATTTT
TRBJ1-5,TRBD1,once,TRBV11-2,CASSSLTGQDNQPQHF,TGTGCCAGCAGCTCTCTGACAGGGCAAGATAATCAGCCCCAGCATTTT
TRBJ1-5,.,.,TRBV12-5,CASGHGRVSNQPQHF,TGTGCTAGTGGTCATGGGAGGGTTAGCAATCAGCCCCAGCATTTT